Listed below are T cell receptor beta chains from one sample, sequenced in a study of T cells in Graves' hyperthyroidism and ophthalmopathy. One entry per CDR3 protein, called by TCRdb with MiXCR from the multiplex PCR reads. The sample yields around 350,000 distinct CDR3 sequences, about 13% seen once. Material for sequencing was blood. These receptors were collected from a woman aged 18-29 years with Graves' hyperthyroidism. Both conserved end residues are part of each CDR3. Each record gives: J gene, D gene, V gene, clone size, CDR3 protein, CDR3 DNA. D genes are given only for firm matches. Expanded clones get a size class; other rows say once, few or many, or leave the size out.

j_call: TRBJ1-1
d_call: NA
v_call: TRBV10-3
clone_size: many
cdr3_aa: CAIIGDTEAFF
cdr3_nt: TGTGCCATCATAGGGGACACTGAAGCTTTCTTT

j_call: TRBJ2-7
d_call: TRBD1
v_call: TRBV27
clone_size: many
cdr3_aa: CASSFRTGGAYEQYF
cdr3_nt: TGTGCCAGCAGTTTCCGGACAGGGGGGGCCTACGAGCAGTACTTC

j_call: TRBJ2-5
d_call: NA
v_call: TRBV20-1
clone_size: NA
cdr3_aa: CSARPTRETQYF
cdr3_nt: TGCAGTGCTAGGCCCACCCGCGAGACCCAGTACTTC

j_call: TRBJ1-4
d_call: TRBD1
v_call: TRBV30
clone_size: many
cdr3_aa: CAWSGDRANEKLFF
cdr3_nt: TGTGCCTGGAGTGGGGACAGGGCGAATGAAAAACTGTTTTTT

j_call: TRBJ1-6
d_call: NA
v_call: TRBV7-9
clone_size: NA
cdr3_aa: CASSLDSTRGSPLHF
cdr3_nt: TGTGCCAGCAGCTTGGACAGTACCCGAGGCTCACCCCTCCACTTT

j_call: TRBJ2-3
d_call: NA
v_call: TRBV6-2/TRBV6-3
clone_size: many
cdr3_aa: CASSYGSLLGDTQYF
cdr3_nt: TGTGCCAGCAGTTACGGGTCGCTACTAGGAGATACGCAGTATTTT

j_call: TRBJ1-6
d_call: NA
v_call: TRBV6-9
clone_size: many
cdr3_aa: CASSYPPPGADSPLHF
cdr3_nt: TGTGCCAGCAGTTATCCGCCCCCAGGGGCGGATTCACCCCTCCACTTT

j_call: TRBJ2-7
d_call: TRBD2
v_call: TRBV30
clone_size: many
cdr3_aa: CAWSVQLAGDEQYF
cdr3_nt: TGTGCCTGGAGTGTACAACTAGCGGGAGACGAGCAGTACTTC

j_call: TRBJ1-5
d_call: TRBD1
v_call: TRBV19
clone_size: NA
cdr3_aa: CASSTRDRGYNQPQHF
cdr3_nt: TGTGCCAGTAGCACCAGGGACAGGGGGTACAATCAGCCCCAGCATTTT

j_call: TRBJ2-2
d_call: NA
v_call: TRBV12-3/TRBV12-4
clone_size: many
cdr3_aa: CASSLRQGLTGELFF
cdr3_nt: TGTGCCAGCAGCCTAAGACAGGGACTAACCGGGGAGCTGTTTTTT

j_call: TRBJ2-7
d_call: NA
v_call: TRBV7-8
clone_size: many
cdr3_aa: CASSLVSRDEQYF
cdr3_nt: TGTGCCAGCAGCTTGGTATCGCGCGACGAGCAGTACTTC

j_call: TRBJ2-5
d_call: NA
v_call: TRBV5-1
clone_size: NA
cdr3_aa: CASSTRDLQETQYF
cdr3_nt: TGCGCCAGCAGCACCCGGGACCTACAAGAGACCCAGTACTTC

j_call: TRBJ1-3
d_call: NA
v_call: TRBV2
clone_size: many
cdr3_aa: CASRGSGLGNTIYF
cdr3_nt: TGTGCCAGCAGGGGTTCAGGGCTTGGAAACACCATATATTTT

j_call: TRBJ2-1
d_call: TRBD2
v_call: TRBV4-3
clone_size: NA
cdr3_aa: CASSQGIAGGTHLFF
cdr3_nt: TGCGCCAGCAGCCAAGGGATAGCGGGAGGTACCCATCTGTTCTTC

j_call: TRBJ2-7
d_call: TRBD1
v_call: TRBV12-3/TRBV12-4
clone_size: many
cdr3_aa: CASSPTGGTYEQYF
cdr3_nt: TGTGCCAGCAGCCCGACAGGGGGGACCTACGAGCAGTACTTC

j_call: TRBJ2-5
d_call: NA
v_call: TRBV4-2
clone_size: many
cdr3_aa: CASSQGSRGGYQETQYF
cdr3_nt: TGTGCCAGCAGCCAAGGGTCGAGGGGGGGGTACCAAGAGACCCAGTACTTC

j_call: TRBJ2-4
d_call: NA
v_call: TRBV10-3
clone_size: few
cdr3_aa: CAISESRKGLSNNIQYF
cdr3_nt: TGTGCCATCAGTGAGAGCAGGAAGGGACTCAGCAACAACATTCAGTACTTC

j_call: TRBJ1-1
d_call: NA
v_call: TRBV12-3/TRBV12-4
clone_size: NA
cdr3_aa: CASSLRAAPNTEAFF
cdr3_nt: TGTGCCAGCAGTTTGCGGGCTGCACCAAACACTGAAGCTTTCTTT

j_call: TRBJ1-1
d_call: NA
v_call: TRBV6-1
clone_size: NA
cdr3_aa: CASSQGTVLGDAFF
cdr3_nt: TGTGCCAGCAGTCAGGGGACCGTCCTAGGCGATGCTTTCTTT

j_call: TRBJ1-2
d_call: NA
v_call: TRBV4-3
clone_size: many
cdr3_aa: CASSQDRQDYGYTF
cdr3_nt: TGCGCCAGCAGCCAAGATCGGCAGGACTATGGCTACACCTTC

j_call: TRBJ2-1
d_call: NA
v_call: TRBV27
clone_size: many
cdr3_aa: CASSLGGYNEQFF
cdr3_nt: TGTGCCAGCAGTTTAGGGGGTTACAATGAGCAGTTCTTC

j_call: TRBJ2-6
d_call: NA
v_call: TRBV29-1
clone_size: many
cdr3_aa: CSVVQGSSGANVLTF
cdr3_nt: TGCAGCGTTGTTCAGGGAAGCTCTGGGGCCAACGTCCTGACTTTC

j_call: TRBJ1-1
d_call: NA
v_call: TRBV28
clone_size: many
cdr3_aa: CASRATEAFF
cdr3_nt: TGTGCCAGCAGGGCCACTGAAGCTTTCTTT

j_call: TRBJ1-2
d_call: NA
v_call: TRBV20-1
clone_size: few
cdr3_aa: CSAQPSGANYGYTF
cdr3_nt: TGCAGTGCTCAACCGTCCGGGGCTAACTATGGCTACACCTTC

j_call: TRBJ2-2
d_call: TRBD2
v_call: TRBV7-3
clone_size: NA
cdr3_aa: CASSRAGGPGTGELFF
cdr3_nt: TGTGCCAGCAGCCGAGCGGGGGGGCCCGGCACCGGGGAGCTGTTTTTT

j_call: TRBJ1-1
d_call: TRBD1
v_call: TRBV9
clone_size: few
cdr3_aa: CASSASTGGAFF
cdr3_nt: TGTGCCAGCAGCGCATCCACAGGGGGAGCTTTCTTT

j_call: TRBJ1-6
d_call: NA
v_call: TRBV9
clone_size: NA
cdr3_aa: CASSSRTDYSPLHF
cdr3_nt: TGTGCCAGCAGCTCCAGGACGGATTATTCACCCCTCCACTTT

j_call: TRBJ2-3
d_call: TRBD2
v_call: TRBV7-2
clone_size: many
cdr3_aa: CASSLSSGGAADTQYF
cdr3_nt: TGTGCCAGCAGCTTATCCAGCGGGGGGGCGGCAGATACGCAGTATTTT

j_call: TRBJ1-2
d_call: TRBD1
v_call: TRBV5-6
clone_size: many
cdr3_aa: CASSPGTAETYGYTF
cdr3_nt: TGTGCCAGCAGCCCCGGGACAGCGGAAACCTATGGCTACACCTTC

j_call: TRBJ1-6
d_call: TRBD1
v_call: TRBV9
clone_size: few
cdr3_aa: CASRTGVDNSPLHF
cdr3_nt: TGTGCCAGCAGAACAGGGGTGGACAATTCACCCCTCCACTTT

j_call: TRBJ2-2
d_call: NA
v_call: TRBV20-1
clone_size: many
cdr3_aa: CSARESTRGNTGELFF
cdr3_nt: TGCAGTGCTAGAGAAAGCACCCGGGGTAACACCGGGGAGCTGTTTTTT

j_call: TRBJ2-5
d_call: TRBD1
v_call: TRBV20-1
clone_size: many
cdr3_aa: CSGRTGTETQYF
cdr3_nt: TGCAGTGGAAGGACAGGGACGGAGACCCAGTACTTC

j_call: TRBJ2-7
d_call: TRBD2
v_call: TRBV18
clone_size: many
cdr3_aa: CASSPYTSGDYEQYF
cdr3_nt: TGTGCCAGCTCACCATATACTAGCGGGGACTACGAGCAGTACTTC

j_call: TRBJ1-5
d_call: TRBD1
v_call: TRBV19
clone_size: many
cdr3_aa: CASSAGQGASQPQHF
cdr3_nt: TGTGCCAGTAGTGCCGGACAGGGGGCGTCTCAGCCCCAGCATTTT

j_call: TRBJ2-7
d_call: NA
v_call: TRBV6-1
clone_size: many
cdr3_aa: CASSGGGDEQYF
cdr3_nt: TGTGCCAGCAGTGGCGGAGGAGACGAGCAGTACTTC

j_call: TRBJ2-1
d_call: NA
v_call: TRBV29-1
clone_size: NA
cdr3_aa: CSVTPQPYNEQFF
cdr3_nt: TGCAGCGTTACTCCACAACCCTACAATGAGCAGTTCTTC

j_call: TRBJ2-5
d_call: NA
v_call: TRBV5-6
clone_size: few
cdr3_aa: CASSSDSEETQYF
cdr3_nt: TGTGCCAGCAGCTCGGACAGCGAAGAGACCCAGTACTTC

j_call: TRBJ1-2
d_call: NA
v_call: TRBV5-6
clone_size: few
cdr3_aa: CASSFGAYQGSYGYTF
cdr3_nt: TGTGCCAGCAGCTTCGGGGCATATCAGGGGAGTTATGGCTACACCTTC

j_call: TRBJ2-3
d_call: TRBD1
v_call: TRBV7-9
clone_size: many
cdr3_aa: CASSRPGTGEDTQYF
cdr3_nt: TGTGCCAGCAGTCGACCCGGGACAGGGGAAGATACGCAGTATTTT

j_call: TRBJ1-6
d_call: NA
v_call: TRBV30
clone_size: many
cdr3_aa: CAWSVLGRGNSPLHF
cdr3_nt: TGTGCCTGGAGTGTACTTGGACGTGGGAATTCACCCCTCCACTTT

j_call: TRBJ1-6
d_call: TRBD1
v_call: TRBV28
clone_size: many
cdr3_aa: CASSSPDRGRVPLHF
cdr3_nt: TGTGCCAGCAGTTCCCCGGACAGGGGCCGAGTACCCCTCCACTTT

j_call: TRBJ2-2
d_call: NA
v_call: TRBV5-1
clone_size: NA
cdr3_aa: CASGLGRANTGELFF
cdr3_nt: TGCGCCAGCGGCTTGGGCAGAGCTAACACCGGGGAGCTGTTTTTT

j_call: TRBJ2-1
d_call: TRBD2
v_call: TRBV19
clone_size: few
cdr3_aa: CASSRRTSGKNEQFF
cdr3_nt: TGTGCCAGTAGTAGGCGGACTAGCGGGAAAAATGAGCAGTTCTTC

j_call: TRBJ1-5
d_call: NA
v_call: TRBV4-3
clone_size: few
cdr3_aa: CASSQLVGGNQPQHF
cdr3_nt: TGCGCCAGCAGCCAACTAGTTGGGGGCAATCAGCCCCAGCATTTT

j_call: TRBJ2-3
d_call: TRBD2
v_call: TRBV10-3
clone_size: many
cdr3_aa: CAISLSGSTDTQYF
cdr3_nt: TGTGCCATCAGTCTTAGCGGGAGCACAGATACGCAGTATTTT

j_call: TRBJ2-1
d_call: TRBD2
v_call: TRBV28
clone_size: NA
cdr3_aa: CASRPLAGGSVNEQFF
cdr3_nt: TGTGCCAGCAGACCCCTAGCGGGGGGGTCCGTCAATGAGCAGTTCTTC

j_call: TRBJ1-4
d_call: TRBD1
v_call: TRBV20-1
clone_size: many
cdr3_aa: CSAGNPGTGTEKLFF
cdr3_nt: TGCAGTGCTGGAAATCCCGGGACAGGGACTGAAAAACTGTTTTTT

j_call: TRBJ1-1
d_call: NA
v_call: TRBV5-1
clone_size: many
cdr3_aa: CASSLAYSGSPKPEAFF
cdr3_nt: TGCGCCAGCAGCTTGGCCTATAGCGGCAGCCCAAAGCCTGAAGCTTTCTTT

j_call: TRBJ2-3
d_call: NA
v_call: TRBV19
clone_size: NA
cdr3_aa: CASSIERPDTQYF
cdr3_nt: TGTGCCAGTAGTATAGAGCGGCCGGATACGCAGTATTTT

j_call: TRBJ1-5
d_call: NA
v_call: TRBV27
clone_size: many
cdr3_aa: CASSLSWQSNQPQHF
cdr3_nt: TGTGCCAGCAGTTTATCGTGGCAGTCCAATCAGCCCCAGCATTTT

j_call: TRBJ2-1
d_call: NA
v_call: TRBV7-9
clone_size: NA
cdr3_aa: CASRTEGGGGQFF
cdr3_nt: TGTGCCAGCAGGACCGAAGGGGGAGGGGGCCAGTTCTTC

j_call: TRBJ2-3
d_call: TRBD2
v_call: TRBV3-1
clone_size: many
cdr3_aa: CASSQSATSGDTQYF
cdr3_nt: TGTGCCAGCAGCCAATCCGCCACTAGCGGAGATACGCAGTATTTT

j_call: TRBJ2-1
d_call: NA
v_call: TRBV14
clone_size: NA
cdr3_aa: CASSLSGGTPYNEQFF
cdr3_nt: TGTGCCAGCAGCTTGTCAGGGGGGACCCCCTACAATGAGCAGTTCTTC

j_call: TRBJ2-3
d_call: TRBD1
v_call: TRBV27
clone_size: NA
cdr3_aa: CASSSTGLDTQYF
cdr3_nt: TGTGCCAGCAGCTCGACAGGGTTAGATACGCAGTATTTT

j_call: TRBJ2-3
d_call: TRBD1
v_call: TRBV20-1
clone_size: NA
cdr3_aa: CSDTGTGADTQYF
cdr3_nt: TGCAGTGACACCGGGACAGGGGCGGATACGCAGTATTTT

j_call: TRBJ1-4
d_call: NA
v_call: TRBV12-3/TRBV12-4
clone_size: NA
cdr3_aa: CASRNNEKLFF
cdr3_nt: TGTGCCAGCAGGAATAATGAAAAACTGTTTTTT

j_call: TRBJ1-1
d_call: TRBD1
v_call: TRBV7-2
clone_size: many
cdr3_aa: CASSLQGGGANTEAFF
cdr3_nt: TGTGCCAGCAGCTTGCAGGGGGGGGGTGCGAACACTGAAGCTTTCTTT

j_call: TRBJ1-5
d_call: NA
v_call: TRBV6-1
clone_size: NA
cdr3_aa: CASRNSTFERGNQPQHF
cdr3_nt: TGTGCCAGCAGAAATAGCACCTTTGAAAGGGGCAATCAGCCCCAGCATTTT

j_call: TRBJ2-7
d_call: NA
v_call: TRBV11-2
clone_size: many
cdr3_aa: CASSLDGPPYEQYF
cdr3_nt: TGTGCCAGCAGCTTAGATGGGCCCCCCTACGAGCAGTACTTC

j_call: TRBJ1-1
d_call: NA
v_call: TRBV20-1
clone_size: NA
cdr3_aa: CSANQNLNTEAFF
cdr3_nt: TGCAGTGCCAACCAGAACCTGAACACTGAAGCTTTCTTT